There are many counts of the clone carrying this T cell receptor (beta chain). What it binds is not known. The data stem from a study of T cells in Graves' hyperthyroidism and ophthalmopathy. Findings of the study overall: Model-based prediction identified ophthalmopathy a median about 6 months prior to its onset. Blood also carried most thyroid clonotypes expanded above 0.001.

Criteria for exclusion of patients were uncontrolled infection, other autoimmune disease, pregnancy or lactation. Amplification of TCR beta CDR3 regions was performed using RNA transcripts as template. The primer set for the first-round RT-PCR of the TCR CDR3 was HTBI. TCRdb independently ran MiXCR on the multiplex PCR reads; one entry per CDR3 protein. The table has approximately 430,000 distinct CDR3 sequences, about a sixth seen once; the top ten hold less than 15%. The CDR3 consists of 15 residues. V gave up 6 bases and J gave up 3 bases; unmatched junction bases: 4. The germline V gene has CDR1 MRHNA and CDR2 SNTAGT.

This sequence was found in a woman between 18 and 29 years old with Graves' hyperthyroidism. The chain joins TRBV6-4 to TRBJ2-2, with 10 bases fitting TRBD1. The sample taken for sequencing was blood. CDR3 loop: CASSPGTGDTGELFF. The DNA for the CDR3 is TGTGCCAGCAGCCCCGGGACAGGGGACACCGGGGAGCTGTTTTTT.